This is a list of T cell receptor beta chains from one sample in a study of blood T cell repertoires in COVID-19. Sequenced by immunoSEQ multiplex PCR; TCRdb stores in-frame clones only, minus some. Seen here are some 250,000 clones, roughly 80% observed once, and the top ten hold roughly 3.2%. Sequenced sample: peripheral blood. The receptors here all came from a woman aged 18-29 years with acute or convalescent COVID-19. The CDR3 runs from the conserved cysteine through the conserved F or W. The D gene is left open where the match is weak. A clone size is listed for some rows: how often the clone was seen (once, few, many), or a class if it is expanded.

.	TRBV27	.	TRBJ2-7	TGTGCCAGCAGTCAAGGGGTCGAGCAGTACTTC	CASSQGVEQYF
.	TRBV5-1	TRBD2	TRBJ2-7	TGCGCCAGCAGCTTGAGCGGGGCAAACTACGAGCAGTACTTC	CASSLSGANYEQYF
few	TRBV7-8	.	TRBJ1-1	TGTGCCAGCAGCTTAGCCGAGGTCACTGAAGCTTTCTTT	CASSLAEVTEAFF
.	TRBV30	TRBD1	TRBJ1-2	TGTGCCTGGAGTCTCGGACAGGGGGTTATCTATGGCTACACCTTC	CAWSLGQGVIYGYTF
once	TRBV18	TRBD1	TRBJ2-5	TGTGCCAGCTCACAAAACAGGGGGAAAGAGACCCAGTACTTC	CASSQNRGKETQYF
.	TRBV29-1	TRBD2	TRBJ2-1	TGCAGCGTGGGGGACTACTACAATGAGCAGTTCTTC	CSVGDYYNEQFF
.	TRBV14	.	TRBJ1-3	TGTGCCAGCAGTCCGGGGGCTGGAAACACCATATATTTT	CASSPGAGNTIYF
few	TRBV19	TRBD1	TRBJ2-7	TGTGCCAGTAGCCTGGGGACAGGGGGTTTCGAGCAGTACTTC	CASSLGTGGFEQYF
.	TRBV11-2	.	TRBJ1-4	TGTGCCAGCAGCTTACAGTCTAATGAAAAACTGTTTTTT	CASSLQSNEKLFF
.	TRBV30	.	TRBJ1-2	TGTGCCTGGAGATGGGGGACAGGCTACACCTTC	CAWRWGTGYTF
.	TRBV6-2/TRBV6-3	TRBD1	TRBJ1-1	TGTGCCAGCAGTTCTGGTGAGACAGGGGGGCTTACGAACACTGAAGCTTTCTTT	CASSSGETGGLTNTEAFF
once	TRBV30	.	TRBJ1-2	TGTGCCTGGACTTCCAAAAGGGGTAACTATGGCTACACCTTC	CAWTSKRGNYGYTF
.	TRBV7-9	TRBD1	TRBJ2-5	TGTGCCAGCAGCTCCGGGACAGGCTGGGAGACCCAGTACTTC	CASSSGTGWETQYF
.	TRBV6-2/TRBV6-3	.	TRBJ2-5	TGTGCCAGCAGTTACTCACCTAGCGTGTGGGAGACCCAGTACTTC	CASSYSPSVWETQYF
.	TRBV7-9	.	TRBJ2-5	TGTGCCAGCAGGAGCGGCCAAGAGACCCAGTACTTC	CASRSGQETQYF
once	TRBV5-1	.	TRBJ1-6	TGCGCCAGCAGCTTGGTGGAGGATTCACCCCTCCACTTT	CASSLVEDSPLHF
.	TRBV7-7	.	TRBJ2-3	TGTGCTAGCAGCTTAGCCCCGTTAGATACGCAGTATTTT	CASSLAPLDTQYF
once	TRBV19	TRBD1	TRBJ1-2	TGTGCCAGTAGGGCCGACAGGGCGAACTATGGCTACACCTTC	CASRADRANYGYTF
.	TRBV7-9	.	TRBJ1-2	TGTGCCAGCAGCCCCGAAACCCCTGGGCAGTATAGTGGTGGCTACACCTTC	CASSPETPGQYSGGYTF
.	TRBV29-1	.	TRBJ1-1	TGCAGCGTTGGTAGGGAGGGCGGTGGCACTGAAGCTTTCTTT	CSVGREGGGTEAFF
.	TRBV7-9	TRBD2	TRBJ2-5	TGTGCCAGCAGCTTAATTCTAGCGGGAGGGATCAAGACCCAGTACTTC	CASSLILAGGIKTQYF
.	TRBV4-3	TRBD1	TRBJ1-2	TGCGCCAGCAGCCAAGTGGGGACAGGGTTAAACTATGGCTACACCTTC	CASSQVGTGLNYGYTF
.	TRBV6-2/TRBV6-3	.	TRBJ2-2	TGTGCCAGCAGCCCGATGGCGGGGGGGGAGCTGTTTTTT	CASSPMAGGELFF
.	TRBV18	TRBD1	TRBJ1-6	TGTGCCAGCTCACCACGGCGGGACAGGGTGAATTCACCCCTCCACTTT	CASSPRRDRVNSPLHF
once	TRBV28	.	TRBJ1-5	TGTGCCAGCAGGCAGGTCAATCAGCCCCAGCATTTT	CASRQVNQPQHF
.	TRBV27	TRBD2	TRBJ2-1	TGTGCCAGCAGTTCCAAGTTAGGGACTAGCGGGAGGGGGATCTACAATGAGCAGTTCTTC	CASSSKLGTSGRGIYNEQFF
.	TRBV7-3	TRBD2	TRBJ2-1	TGTGCCAGCAGCTTAAAGGGCCTAGCGGGAGGTCCCTATGAGCAGTTCTTC	CASSLKGLAGGPYEQFF
.	TRBV18	.	TRBJ2-7	TGTGCCAGCTCGCAACTTAGCGGAACCAAAGGATCCTACGAGCAGTACTTC	CASSQLSGTKGSYEQYF
.	TRBV29-1	TRBD2	TRBJ2-1	TGCAGCGTTCGGGGGGGGACCTACAATGAGCAGTTCTTC	CSVRGGTYNEQFF
.	TRBV4-1	.	TRBJ2-1	TGCGCCAGCAGCCAAGATCATCCCTCAAGCGGTGAGCAGTTCTTC	CASSQDHPSSGEQFF
.	TRBV14	.	TRBJ2-7	TGTGCCAGCAGCCCCCAGGGCTACGAGCAGTACTTC	CASSPQGYEQYF
.	TRBV7-9	.	TRBJ1-2	TGTGCCAGCAACACCCTAGGAGGGTCTAACTATGGCTACACCTTC	CASNTLGGSNYGYTF
.	TRBV7-2	TRBD2	TRBJ2-5	TGTGCCAGCAGCCTATTTGGGTCAGCGGGGGGCGAACAAGAGACCCAGTACTTC	CASSLFGSAGGEQETQYF
.	TRBV6-2/TRBV6-3	.	TRBJ1-5	TGTGCCAGCAGTCGGACAGCGGATCAGCCCCAGCATTTT	CASSRTADQPQHF
.	TRBV7-9	TRBD1	TRBJ1-3	TGTGCCAGCAGCTATGGACAGGGAGCTGGAAACACCATATATTTT	CASSYGQGAGNTIYF
.	TRBV6-2/TRBV6-3	.	TRBJ1-5	TGTGCCAGCAGTACCGCGGGCAGCAATCAGCCCCAGCATTTT	CASSTAGSNQPQHF
.	TRBV5-1	.	TRBJ1-4	TGCGCCAGCAGCGAACAGGGCGGCGAGGAAAAACTGTTTTTT	CASSEQGGEEKLFF
.	TRBV2	TRBD2	TRBJ2-1	TGTGCCAGTAAACGGGCTAGCGGGAGTAGTGGTGAGCAGTTCTTC	CASKRASGSSGEQFF
.	TRBV7-6	.	TRBJ2-3	TGTGCCAGCAGCTTAGTAATGGATACGCAGTATTTT	CASSLVMDTQYF
.	TRBV11-2	.	TRBJ2-1	TGTGCCAGCAGCTTACAGGGTAGCAGTGGTTCGTGGGTGTTCTTC	CASSLQGSSGSWVFF
.	TRBV15	.	TRBJ1-4	TGTGCCACCAGCAGACTGACACCCGCCCTAACTAATGAAAAACTGTTTTTT	CATSRLTPALTNEKLFF
.	TRBV27	.	TRBJ2-7	TGTGCCAGCAGTTTGGCCGCGGGGGCCTCGGGACACCCACTCTACGAGCAGTACTTC	CASSLAAGASGHPLYEQYF
.	TRBV4-3	.	TRBJ1-6	TGCGCCAGCAGCCAAGATCTCGCAGGGCGGGGGTATAATTCACCCCTCCACTTT	CASSQDLAGRGYNSPLHF
few	TRBV29-1	TRBD1	TRBJ1-2	TGCAGCGTCTCGGACAGGGGTGACGGCTACACCTTC	CSVSDRGDGYTF
.	TRBV19	TRBD2	TRBJ2-5	TGTGCCAGTAAACAGGGGACTAGCGGGAGCGGAGAGACCCAGTACTTC	CASKQGTSGSGETQYF
once	TRBV24-1	.	TRBJ2-5	TGTGCCACCGAGGGGGTCCAAGAGACCCAGTACTTC	CATEGVQETQYF
.	TRBV14	.	TRBJ2-1	TGTGCCAGCAGCCAATTACCGGGGAATTCCTACAATGAGCAGTTCTTC	CASSQLPGNSYNEQFF
.	TRBV25-1	TRBD1	TRBJ1-3	TGTGCCAGCAGTATGGGACAGGGGGGAAACACCATATATTTT	CASSMGQGGNTIYF
.	TRBV6-5	TRBD1	TRBJ1-4	TGTGCCAGCAGTTACCAAGGACAGGGCGAAAAACTGTTTTTT	CASSYQGQGEKLFF